This T cell receptor (beta chain) was sequenced in a study of Ad26.COV2.S vaccination and SARS-CoV-2 variants. Treatment noted: 15 to 20 received Ad26.COV2.S at low or high dose, single or two shots; several received placebo; per-sample allocation not given. After the first vaccine or placebo injection, samples were drawn on day 63. The germline gives CDR1 LNHDA, CDR2 SQIVND (reference sequence). Losses at the gene ends were 9 bases for V and 6 bases for J; bases not matched to a gene: 4. This CDR3 spans 13 amino acids. Notes on the study in general: It was vaccine recipients, not placebo recipients, who had the higher spike-specific TCR breadth. Vaccine and placebo recipients had comparable breadth of non-spike TCRs. Estimates derived from TCR breadth and depth analyses may have underestimated total T cell responses.

Here immunoSEQ multiplex PCR was the method, and the copy in TCRdb shows in-frame clones only, minus some. This table holds over 400,000 clones, roughly 87% found once. As concerns this clone: Its specificity is unknown.

The chain recombines TRBV19 with TRBJ1-5, with 11 bases identical to TRBD1. The source was peripheral blood, collected in a trial of Ad26.COV2.S vaccine versus placebo. This receptor was taken from a person between 18 and 60 years old who received the Ad26.COV2.S COVID-19 vaccine or a placebo. The DNA of the CDR3 is TGTGCCAGCAGGACAGGGGGCACTCAGCCCCAGCATTTT. Translating gives CASRTGGTQPQHF.